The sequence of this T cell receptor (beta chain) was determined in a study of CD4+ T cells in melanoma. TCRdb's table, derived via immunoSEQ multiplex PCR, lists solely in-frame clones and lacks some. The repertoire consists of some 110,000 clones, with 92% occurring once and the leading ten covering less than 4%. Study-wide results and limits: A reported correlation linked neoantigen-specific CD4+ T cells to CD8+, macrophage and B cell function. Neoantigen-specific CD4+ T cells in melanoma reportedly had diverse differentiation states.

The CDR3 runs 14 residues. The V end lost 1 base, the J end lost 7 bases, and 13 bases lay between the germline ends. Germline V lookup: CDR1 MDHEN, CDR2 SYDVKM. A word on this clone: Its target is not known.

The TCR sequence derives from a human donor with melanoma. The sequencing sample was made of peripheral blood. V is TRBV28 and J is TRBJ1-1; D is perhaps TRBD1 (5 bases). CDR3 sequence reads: CASSLSGDRVEAFF. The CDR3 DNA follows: TGTGCCAGCAGTTTATCGGGGGACCGAGTTGAAGCTTTCTTT. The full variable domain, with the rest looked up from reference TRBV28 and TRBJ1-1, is DVKVTQSSRYLVKRTGEKVFLECVQDMDHENMFWYRQDPGLGLRLIYFSYDVKMKEKGDIPEGYSVSREKKERFSLILESASTNQTSMYLCASSLSGDRVEAFFGQGTRLTVV.